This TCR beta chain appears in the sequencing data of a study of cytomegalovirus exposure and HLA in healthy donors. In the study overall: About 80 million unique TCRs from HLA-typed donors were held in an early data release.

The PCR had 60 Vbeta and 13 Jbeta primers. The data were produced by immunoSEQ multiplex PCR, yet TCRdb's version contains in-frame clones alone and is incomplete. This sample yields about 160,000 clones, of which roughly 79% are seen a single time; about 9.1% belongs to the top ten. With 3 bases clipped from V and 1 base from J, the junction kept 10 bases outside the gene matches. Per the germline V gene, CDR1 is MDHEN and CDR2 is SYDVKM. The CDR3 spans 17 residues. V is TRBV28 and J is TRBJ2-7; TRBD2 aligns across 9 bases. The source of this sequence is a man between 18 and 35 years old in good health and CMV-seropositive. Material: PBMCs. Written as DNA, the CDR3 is TGTGCCAGCAGTTTGGTGATAGCGGGAGTCATATCCTACGAGCAGTACTTC. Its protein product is CASSLVIAGVISYEQYF.